There are a few counts of the clone carrying this T cell receptor (beta chain). Each donor was a healthy Caucasian individual from Russia, aged about 6 to 100. Germline lookup yields CDR1 SQVTM and CDR2 ANQGSEA. V lost 7 bases and J 5 bases, leaving 19 bases between the germline ends. CDR3 length: 14 amino acids. The sample originates from a study of blood T cells in healthy people across ages. A second PCR of about 7 to 11 cycles used a sample-barcoded 5' primer and a J-beta primer mix. Each CDR3 protein is one row after TCRdb ran MiXCR on the 5' RACE reads. The data show 1.5 million or so distinct CDR3 sequences, roughly 45% seen once.

The sample taken for sequencing was blood. The sequence was collected from a woman younger than 30 in good health. The chain joins TRBV29-1 to TRBJ2-3; D remains ambiguous. CDR3 amino acids: CSARPLLRVDTQYF. CDR3 nucleotide sequence: TGCAGCGCCCGACCGTTATTACGAGTAGATACGCAGTATTTT.